This T cell receptor beta chain was identified during a study of control samples from healthy donors and cancer patients. Assay used: immunoSEQ multiplex PCR; TCRdb lists only in-frame clones, some missing. The table records fewer than 300,000 clones, about 80% of them present only once. The sequence was collected from a woman aged 55-70 years with lung cancer. Sequenced: PBMCs.

The chain's CDR3 is CASSLGVVLEIVDTQYF. The CDR3 nucleotides are TGTGCCAGCAGCTTAGGGGTGGTATTAGAGATTGTCGATACGCAGTATTTT. The V gene is TRBV7-9, the J gene TRBJ2-3; D is uncertain. Germline CDR1 reads SEHNR; CDR2 reads FQNEAQ (reference sequence). There are 17 residues in the CDR3. Trimming left V 1 base short and J 6 bases short, with 20 bases between. The variable domain in full, completed from reference TRBV7-9 and TRBJ2-3, reads DTGVSQNPRHKITKRGQNVTFRCDPISEHNRLYWYRQTLGQGPEFLTYFQNEAQLEKSRLLSDRFSAERPKGSFSTLEIQRTEQGDSAMYLCASSLGVVLEIVDTQYFGPGTRLTVL.